This entry lists 23 T cell receptor beta chains sequenced from one sample in a study of blood T cells in healthy people across ages (dated by TCRdb to the mid-2010s). Library preparation used 5' RACE. Sequencing was carried out with an Illumina HiSeq 2500. The second PCR ran for about 7 to 11 cycles and used a J-beta primer mix along with a sample-barcoded 5' primer. Using fastp at Q25 and MiXCR, TCRdb reprocessed the public reads and kept productive beta chains. Every CDR3 protein is listed once, alongside the most common genes and DNA of its rows. A total of some 1.5 million distinct CDR3 sequences appear in this sample, about 28% of them only once. About 8% of the sample comes from the top ten. Sequenced input: blood. The receptors originated from a woman aged 25 to 39 in good health.

The chain combines TRBV3-1 with TRBJ1-5; no clear D gene. Trimming left V 0 bases short and J 6 bases short, with 12 bases between. The CDR3 is 15 residues long. Germline V gene lookup returns CDR1 LGHDT and CDR2 YNNKEL (reference sequence). The CDR3 reads CASSQDRVSGQPQHF. The CDR3 coding sequence is TGTGCCAGCAGCCAAGATAGGGTCTCTGGTCAGCCCCAGCATTTT. Full variable domain (outside the CDR3, taken from reference TRBV3-1 and TRBJ1-5): DTAVSQTPKYLVTQMGNDKSIKCEQNLGHDTMYWYKQDSKKFLKIMFSYNNKELIINETVPNRFSPKSPDKAHLNLHINSLELGDSAVYFCASSQDRVSGQPQHFGDGTRLSIL.

This clonotype was seen more than once but under ten times. The rearrangement links TRBV24-1 to TRBJ2-6; D unresolved. Trimming stripped 8 bases from V and 4 bases from J, with 8 bases between. Germline CDR1 and CDR2: KGHDR and SFDVKD. The CDR3 has 13 residues. The CDR3 nucleotides read TGTGCCACCAAATCAACCGGGGCCAACGTCCTGACTTTC. Amino acids: CATKSTGANVLTF.

The chain has TRBV7-6 and TRBJ2-1; the D gene is possibly TRBD2 (5 bases). CDR3 length: 13 amino acids. CDR1 is SGHVS and CDR2 is FNYEAQ in the germline V gene. Trimming removed 3 bases from V and 10 bases from J, with 13 bases in between. This CDR3 reads CASSLSTSGEQFF. CDR3 in DNA: TGTGCCAGCAGCTTGTCGACCAGCGGAGAGCAGTTCTTC.

The CDR3 coding sequence is TGTGCCAGCAGAACAGGGGTAGGACAGCCCCAGCATTTT. Translated: CASRTGVGQPQHF. The chain has TRBV6-1 and TRBJ1-5; TRBD1 agrees at 7 bases. This CDR3 has 13 amino acids. With V trimmed by 6 bases and J by 7 bases, 6 bases remained unmatched. Looked up from germline, CDR1 is MNHNS and CDR2 is SASEGT.

In its sample, this clonotype was seen many times. The rearrangement links TRBV3-1 to TRBJ2-7; 7 bases match TRBD2. Trimming removed 2 bases from V and 6 bases from J; junction bases left unmatched: 4. CDR3 length: 13 residues. The germline V gene encodes CDR1 LGHDT and CDR2 YNNKEL (reference sequence). CDR3 region: CASSQRLAGEQYF. For the CDR3, the DNA is TGTGCCAGCAGCCAACGACTAGCTGGCGAGCAGTACTTC.

This clonotype was seen just once. CDR3 sequence: CASSQRDTPQETQYF. The CDR3 DNA follows: TGTGCCAGCAGCCAACGAGACACCCCTCAAGAGACCCAGTACTTC. V gene TRBV3-1 combines with J gene TRBJ2-5; no firm D call. Trimming pared 2 bases from V and 2 bases from J, leaving 12 bases between. The CDR3 covers 15 residues. Germline-derived CDR1 and CDR2 are LGHDT and YNNKEL (reference sequence).

This rearrangement joins TRBV13 to TRBJ2-6; perhaps TRBD2 as D (6 bases). This CDR3 region has 17 residues. The germline V gene encodes CDR1 PRHDT and CDR2 FYEKMQ (reference sequence). With 5 bases removed from V and 0 bases from J, the gap between germline ends came to 14 bases. In DNA form, the CDR3 reads TGTGCCAGCAGCGCCGGGACTGGGGGCTCTGGGGCCAACGTCCTGACTTTC. This codes for CASSAGTGGSGANVLTF.

The V and J genes are TRBV20-1 and TRBJ2-5; tentative D call: TRBD2 (6 bases). Germline assignment: CDR1 DFQATT and CDR2 SNEGSKA (reference sequence). This CDR3 is built from 15 residues. V lost 3 bases and J 5 bases, leaving 19 bases between the germline ends. The CDR3 bases are TGCAGTGCTAGTCTAGGCGGGAACGCGGCGGAGACCCAGTACTTC. Amino acids: CSASLGGNAAETQYF.

This clonotype has only a few counts. CDR3 loop: CSAAPPSYEQYF. The CDR3 nucleotides read TGCAGTGCCGCCCCCCCCTCCTACGAGCAGTACTTC. The chain is built from TRBV20-1 and TRBJ2-7; D is unresolved. Trimming shortened V by 6 bases and J by 0 bases, and 9 bases separated the two germline ends. There are 12 residues in the CDR3. In germline, CDR1 is DFQATT, CDR2 SNEGSKA (reference sequence).

The chain is built from TRBV7-2 and TRBJ2-1; TRBD2 is a possible D gene (6 bases). CDR1 is SGHTA and CDR2 is FQGNSA in the germline V gene. This CDR3 is 15 amino acids long. V was shortened by 2 bases and J by 8 bases, with 16 bases between the two germline ends. As DNA, the CDR3 is TGTGCCAGCAGCTTAACGGCCACTAGCAATTATGAGCAGTTCTTC. Protein sequence: CASSLTATSNYEQFF. The full variable domain, in which reference TRBV7-2 and TRBJ2-1 provide the parts outside the CDR3, is GAGVSQSPSNKVTEKGKDVELRCDPISGHTALYWYRQSLGQGLEFLIYFQGNSAPDKSGLPSDRFSAERTGGSVSTLTIQRTQQEDSAVYLCASSLTATSNYEQFFGPGTRLTVL.

V and J are TRBV5-1 and TRBJ2-1, with TRBD1 as a possible D gene (5 bases). The CDR3 is made up of 14 amino acids. Trimming took 4 bases from V and 4 from J, leaving 12 bases between them. Germline V gene data show CDR1 as SGHRS and CDR2 as YFSETQ. The CDR3 DNA follows: TGCGCCAGCAGCCCCCGACAGCCTTACAATGAGCAGTTCTTC. This encodes CASSPRQPYNEQFF. Full variable domain (remainder filled in from reference TRBV5-1 and TRBJ2-1): KAGVTQTPRYLIKTRGQQVTLSCSPISGHRSVSWYQQTPGQGLQFLFEYFSETQRNKGNFPGRFSGRQFSNSRSEMNVSTLELGDSALYLCASSPRQPYNEQFFGPGTRLTVL.

This chain uses TRBV12-3 or TRBV12-4 with TRBJ1-4; 7 nucleotides match TRBD1. The CDR3 runs to 16 residues. After removal of 6 bases from V and 7 bases from J, the junction contained 14 bases not matched to a gene. The DNA for the CDR3 is TGTGCCAGCAGCCAAACCCACAGGGGCCTGGGTGAAAAACTGTTTTTT. Amino acids: CASSQTHRGLGEKLFF.

The chain is built from TRBV6-1 and TRBJ2-4; weak D call: TRBD2 (7 bases). Germline values: CDR1 MNHNS, CDR2 SASEGT. There are 15 residues in the CDR3. V lost 0 bases and J 13 bases, leaving 19 bases between the germline ends. CDR3 sequence: CASSEASSGDNEQYF. CDR3 DNA: TGTGCCAGCAGTGAAGCCTCCAGCGGGGACAATGAGCAGTACTTC.

In this sample, this clonotype turned up a few times. This chain joins TRBV9 and TRBJ1-2; D uncertain. Trimming pared 6 bases from V and 2 bases from J, leaving 11 bases between. This CDR3 has 13 amino acids. Per the germline V gene, CDR1 is SGDLS and CDR2 is YYNGEE. This chain's CDR3 is CASTKEQNYGYTF. The CDR3 DNA follows: TGTGCCAGCACCAAGGAGCAAAACTATGGCTACACCTTC. The variable domain in full, completed from reference TRBV9 and TRBJ1-2, reads DSGVTQTPKHLITATGQRVTLRCSPRSGDLSVYWYQQSLDQGLQFLIQYYNGEERAKGNILERFSAQQFPDLHSELNLSSLELGDSALYFCASTKEQNYGYTFGSGTRLTVV.

This chain joins TRBV5-1 and TRBJ2-3; D might be TRBD1 (5 bases). Trimming left V 6 bases short and J 2 bases short, with 10 bases between. Germline loops: CDR1 SGHRS, CDR2 YFSETQ. The CDR3 contains 13 residues. Here the CDR3 DNA reads TGCGCCAGCAATCAGGGCTTCACAGATACGCAGTATTTT. This gives the protein CASNQGFTDTQYF.

The chain is built from TRBV7-8 and TRBJ1-4; D is unclear. Trimming cost V 1 base and J 4 bases, with 10 bases left between them. This CDR3 has 15 residues. Germline values: CDR1 SGHVS, CDR2 FQNEAQ. The CDR3 reads CASSLGPGNNEKLFF. The CDR3 nucleotides are TGTGCCAGCAGCTTAGGTCCCGGAAATAATGAAAAACTGTTTTTT.

The CDR3 DNA sequence: TGTGCCAGCAGCTTGATTTTCGGGAGGGAAAAACTGTTTTTT. Protein: CASSLIFGREKLFF. The chain uses TRBV5-5 and TRBJ1-4, with no clear D. Germline loops: CDR1 SGHKS, CDR2 YYEKEE (reference sequence). Trimming shortened V by 1 base and J by 8 bases, and 12 bases separated the two germline ends. This CDR3 has 14 amino acids.

This chain links TRBV18 with TRBJ2-7; 12 positions agree with TRBD2. Germline values: CDR1 KGHSH, CDR2 LQKENI. V lost 4 bases to trimming and J lost 4 bases; unmatched junction nucleotides: 8. The length of the CDR3 is 16 residues. The CDR3 protein is CASSLRLAGGEYEQYF. Here the CDR3 DNA reads TGTGCCAGCTCACTCCGGCTAGCGGGAGGGGAGTACGAGCAGTACTTC.

This clonotype was seen a handful of times. The V gene is TRBV25-1, the J gene TRBJ2-3, with D perhaps TRBD2 (5 bases). Germline-derived CDR1 and CDR2 are MGHDK and SYGVNS. The CDR3 sequence is 15 residues long. V was trimmed by 2 bases and J by 0 bases, leaving 9 bases between them. The CDR3 DNA reads TGTGCCAGCAGTGAAGAGGGCCTTAGCACAGATACGCAGTATTTT. Residues: CASSEEGLSTDTQYF.

Here the CDR3 reads CASILPSHTEAFF. CDR3 nucleotide sequence: TGTGCCAGCATCCTTCCTTCCCACACTGAAGCTTTCTTT. The rearrangement links TRBV28 to TRBJ1-1; no reliable D call. From germline, CDR1 is MDHEN and CDR2 SYDVKM. This CDR3 region has 13 residues. V lost 7 bases to trimming and J lost 3 bases, with 12 bases between them.

The gene calls are TRBV12-3 or TRBV12-4 and TRBJ2-1, with D perhaps TRBD2 (5 bases). The CDR3 is made up of 15 amino acids. V lost 6 bases, J lost 5 bases, and 17 bases lay in between. In DNA, the CDR3 is TGTGCCAGCAGCTCTGACGGGCTGCGGGACAATGAGCAGTTCTTC. Its translation is CASSSDGLRDNEQFF.

This chain joins TRBV12-3 or TRBV12-4 and TRBJ1-6; maybe TRBD1 (5 bases). V lost 6 bases and J lost 10, with 13 bases in between. The CDR3 has 13 amino acids. The DNA for the CDR3 is TGTGCCAGCAGGTGGGGCGGGGTGTCACCCCTCCACTTT. It translates to CASRWGGVSPLHF.

The V call is TRBV10-3, the J call TRBJ1-5, with D uncertain. The DNA matches TRBJ2-3 better at its end, which makes the J call doubtful. Looked up from germline, CDR1 is ENHRY and CDR2 is SYGVKD. The CDR3 is 15 amino acids. CDR3 residues: CAIIYNYLSNQPQYF. CDR3 nucleotides: TGTGCCATCATCTATAATTACTTGTCCAACCAGCCCCAGTATTTT.